This TCR beta chain was sequenced for a study of CD4 T cells in relation to SARS-CoV-2 and coronaviruses (dated by TCRdb to the early 2020s). Broadly, across the study: In the ViraFEST assay, PBMCs were grown with antigen for 10 to 11 days, and TCR beta CDR3s were then sequenced to identify antigen-specific clonal expansions. The negative reference condition was either a culture with an HIV-1 Nef peptide pool or a culture with no peptide. HLA restriction was mapped for shared crossreactive spike epitopes using patient-derived lymphoblastoid cell lines. At the level of individual TCR clonotypes, the study evaluated whether memory CD4+ T cells crossreact between the spike proteins of SARS-CoV-2 and those of common cold coronaviruses. The Adaptive Biotechnologies TCR-sequencing kit was used for samples from a few pre-COVID donors and for the naive versus memory experiments, whereas the other data were Illumina-based. For other donors in the study, expansion assays were sequenced with a different, Illumina-based TCR-beta assay.

The library was made by the immunoSEQ multiplex PCR assay. The authors processed their data as follows. Preprocessing removed nonproductive sequences and CDR3s not starting with C, not ending with F or W, or shorter than 7 amino acids. The MANAFEST web app identified antigen-specific clonotypes based on expansion compared with the reference and other culture wells. A clone was considered positive if the clone showed significant expansion compared with the reference culture in 2 of 3 replicate wells at an FDR below 0.05. A further requirement for positive clones was significant expansion compared with all other tandem wells, along with an odds ratio above 5. CDR3 homology was quantified as pairwise Levenshtein distance, calculated with the stringdist R package after three terminal residues were trimmed from each end. The table was pulled from immuneACCESS by TCRdb, which kept in-frame rearrangements only. Such tables lose some clones; where checked, under half of the loss comes from unresolved V genes, and the rest has no known cause. That table gives V, J and clone size, and the DNA gave D and trimming. Within this sample are almost 30,000 clones, with about 80% of them counted one time only. Roughly 14% of the sample is in the top ten clones.

Study-wide conclusions, independent of this receptor: Because the crossreactivity analysis focused on spike protein, crossreactivity against other viral proteins was not assessed. Crossreactive clones showed significantly weaker SARS-CoV-2-driven expansion than monoreactive clones, consistent with antigenic imprinting. Small numbers of patients and of tested TCRs were a limitation of the study. Because no donor provided both pre-pandemic and post-infection samples, tracing the source of pre-existing responses was limited. Memory CD4+ clonotypes crossrecognizing SARS-CoV-2 and at least one common cold coronavirus spike were found in around 59% of donors.

Notes on this clone: What this receptor recognizes is not known. It has no much larger one-base neighbor in the sample; base qualities were not kept.

The CDR3 sequence holds 14 residues, the cysteine and phenylalanine included. Only the CDR3 region is kept as DNA, spanning 42 bases read in frame from base 1. From a lookup of the germline V gene, CDR1 and CDR2 are SGHRS and YFSETQ. V loses 2 bases, J loses 1 base, and the germline ends lie 9 bases apart. CD4+ T cells from unexposed donors were collected before the COVID-19 pandemic (2011-2018). After roughly 11 days of culture, CD4+ T cells were isolated with the EasySep CD4+ T cell isolation kit. Unexposed donor CD4+ T cells were tested for reactivity to SARS-CoV-2 S and N and four common cold coronavirus spike pools, as cell number allowed. Each well held a few million PBMCs cultured in IMDM containing roughly 5.2% human AB serum and approximately 9 IU/ml IL-2. Half of the culture medium was replaced with fresh IL-2-containing medium on days 3 and 7. In general, every peptide culture condition was set up in three replicate wells. Leukapheresis product for the unexposed donors was bought commercially. PBMCs were isolated from leukapheresis product or whole blood by Ficoll-Paque PLUS gradient centrifugation. The PBMCs went either fresh into the expansion assay or into cryopreservation at -140 degrees C. The QIAamp Micro DNA Kit was used to extract genomic DNA from the CD4+ T cells.

The TCR was taken from a human donor in good health. The sequencing input was CD4+ T cells from PBMCs, cultured in vitro. The receptor chain draws on TRBV5-1 and TRBJ2-5; the D gene is perhaps TRBD2, on 6 matching bases. The DNA sequence is as follows: TGCGCCAGCAGCTTTGGGGGGAGCCAAGAGACCCAGTACTTC. This sequence encodes CASSFGGSQETQYF.